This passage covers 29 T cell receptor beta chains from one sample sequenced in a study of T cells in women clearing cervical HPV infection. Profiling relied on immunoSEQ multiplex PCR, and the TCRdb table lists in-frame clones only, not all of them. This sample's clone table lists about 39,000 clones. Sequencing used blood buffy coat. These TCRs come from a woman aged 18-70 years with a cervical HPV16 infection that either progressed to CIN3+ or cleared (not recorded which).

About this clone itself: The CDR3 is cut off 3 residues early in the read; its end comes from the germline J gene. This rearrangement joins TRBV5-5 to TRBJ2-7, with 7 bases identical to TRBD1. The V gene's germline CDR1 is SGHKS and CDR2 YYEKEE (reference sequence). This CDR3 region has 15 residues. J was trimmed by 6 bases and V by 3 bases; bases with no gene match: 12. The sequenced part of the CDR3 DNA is TGTGCCAGCAGCTCGGGACAGCCGAGGGGTCCCGAG. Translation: CASSSGQPRGPE. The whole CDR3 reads CASSSGQPRGPEQYF.

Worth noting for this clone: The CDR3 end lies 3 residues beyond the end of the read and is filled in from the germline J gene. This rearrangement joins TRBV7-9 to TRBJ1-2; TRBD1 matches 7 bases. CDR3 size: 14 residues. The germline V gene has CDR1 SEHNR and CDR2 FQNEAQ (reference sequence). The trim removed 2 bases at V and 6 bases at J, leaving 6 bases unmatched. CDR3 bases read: TGTGCCAGCAGCTTAATAGTAGGGGGCAATGGC. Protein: CASSLIVGGNG. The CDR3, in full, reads CASSLIVGGNGYTF.

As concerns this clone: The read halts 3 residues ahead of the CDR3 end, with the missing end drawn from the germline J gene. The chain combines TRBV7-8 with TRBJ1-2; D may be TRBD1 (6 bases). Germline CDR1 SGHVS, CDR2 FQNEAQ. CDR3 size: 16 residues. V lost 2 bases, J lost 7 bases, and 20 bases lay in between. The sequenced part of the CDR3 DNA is TGTGCCAGCAGCTTAATAAGGAGGGCGGCAGGGGTTGGC. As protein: CASSLIRRAAGVG. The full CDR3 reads CASSLIRRAAGVGYTF.

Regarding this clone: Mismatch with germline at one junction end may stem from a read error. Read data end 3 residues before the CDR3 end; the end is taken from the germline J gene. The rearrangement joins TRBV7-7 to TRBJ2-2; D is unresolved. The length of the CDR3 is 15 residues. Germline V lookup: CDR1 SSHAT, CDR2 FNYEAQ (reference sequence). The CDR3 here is CASSLRTANTGELFF. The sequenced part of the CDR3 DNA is TGTGCTAGCAGCTTAAGAACGGCGAACACCGGGGAG.

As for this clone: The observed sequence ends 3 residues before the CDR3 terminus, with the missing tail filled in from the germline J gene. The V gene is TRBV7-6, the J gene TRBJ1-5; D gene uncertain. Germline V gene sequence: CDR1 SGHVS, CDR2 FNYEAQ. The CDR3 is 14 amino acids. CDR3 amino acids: CASSNPPTRDPQHF. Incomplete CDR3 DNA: TGTGCCAGCAGCAATCCGCCGACAAGAGACCCC.

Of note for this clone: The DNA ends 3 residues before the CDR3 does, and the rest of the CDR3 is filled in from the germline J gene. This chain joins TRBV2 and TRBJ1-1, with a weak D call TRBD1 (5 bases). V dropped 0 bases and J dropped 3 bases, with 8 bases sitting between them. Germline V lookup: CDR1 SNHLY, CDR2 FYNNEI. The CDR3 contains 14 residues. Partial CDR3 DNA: TGTGCCAGCAGTGAAGCCGGGGGGTACACTGAA. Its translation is CASSEAGGYTE. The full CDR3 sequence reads CASSEAGGYTEAFF.

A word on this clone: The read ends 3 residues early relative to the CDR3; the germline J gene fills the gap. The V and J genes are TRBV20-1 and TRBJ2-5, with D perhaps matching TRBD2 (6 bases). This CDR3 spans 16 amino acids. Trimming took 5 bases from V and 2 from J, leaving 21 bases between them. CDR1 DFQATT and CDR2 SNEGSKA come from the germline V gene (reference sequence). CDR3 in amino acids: CSADGTLGRSQETQYF. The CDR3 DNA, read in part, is TGCAGTGCTGACGGGACTCTCGGCCGATCTCAAGAGACC.

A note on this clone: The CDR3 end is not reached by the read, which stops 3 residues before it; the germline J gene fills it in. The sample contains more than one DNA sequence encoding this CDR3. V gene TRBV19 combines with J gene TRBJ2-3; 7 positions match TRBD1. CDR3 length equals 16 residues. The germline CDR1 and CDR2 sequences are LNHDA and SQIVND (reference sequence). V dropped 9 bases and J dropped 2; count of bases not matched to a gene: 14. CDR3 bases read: TGTGCCAGCAGTGCCAGGGGGTTGGGGGTCACAGATACG. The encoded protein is CASSARGLGVTDT. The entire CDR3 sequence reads CASSARGLGVTDTQYF.

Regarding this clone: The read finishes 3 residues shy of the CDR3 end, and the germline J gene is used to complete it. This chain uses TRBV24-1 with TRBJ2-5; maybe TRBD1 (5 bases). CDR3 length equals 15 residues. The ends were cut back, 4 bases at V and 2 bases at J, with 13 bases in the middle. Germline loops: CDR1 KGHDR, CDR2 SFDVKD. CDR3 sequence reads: CATSDPRDFQETQYF. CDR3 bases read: TGTGCCACCAGTGACCCCAGGGATTTTCAAGAGACC.

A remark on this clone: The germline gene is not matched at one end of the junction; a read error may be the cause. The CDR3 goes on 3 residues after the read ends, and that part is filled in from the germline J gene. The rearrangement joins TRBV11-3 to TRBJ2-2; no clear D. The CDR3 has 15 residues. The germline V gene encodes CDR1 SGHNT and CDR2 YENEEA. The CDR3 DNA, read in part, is TGTGCCAGCAGCTTAGTGACTGCGAACGCCGGGGAG. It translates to CASSLVTANAGE. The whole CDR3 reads CASSLVTANAGELFF.

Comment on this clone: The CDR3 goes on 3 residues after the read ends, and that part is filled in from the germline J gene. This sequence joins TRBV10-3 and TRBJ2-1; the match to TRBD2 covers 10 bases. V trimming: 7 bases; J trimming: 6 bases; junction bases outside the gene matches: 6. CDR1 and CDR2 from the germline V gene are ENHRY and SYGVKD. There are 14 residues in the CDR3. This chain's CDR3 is CAITASGGGNEQFF. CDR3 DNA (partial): TGTGCCATCACCGCTAGCGGGGGTGGCAATGAG.

CDR3 bases read: TGTGCCAGCAGTGGACAGGGGAATGAG. This gives the protein CASSGQGNE. The entire CDR3 protein reads CASSGQGNEQFF. This chain connects TRBV2 to TRBJ2-1; 8 nucleotides match TRBD1. Coverage ceases 3 residues before the CDR3 finishes, and the germline J gene fills in the end. This CDR3 region has 12 residues. Unmatched junction bases numbered 0, after V lost 4 bases and J lost 7 bases. The V gene's germline CDR1 is SNHLY and CDR2 FYNNEI.

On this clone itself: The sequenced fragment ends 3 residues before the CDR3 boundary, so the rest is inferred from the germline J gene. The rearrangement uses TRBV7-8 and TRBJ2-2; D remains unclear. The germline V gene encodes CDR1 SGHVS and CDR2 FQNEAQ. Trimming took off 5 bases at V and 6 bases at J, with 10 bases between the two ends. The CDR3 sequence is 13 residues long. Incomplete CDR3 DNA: TGTGCCAGCAGCGTTCGCAAGGCCGGGGAG. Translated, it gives CASSVRKAGE. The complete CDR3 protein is CASSVRKAGELFF.

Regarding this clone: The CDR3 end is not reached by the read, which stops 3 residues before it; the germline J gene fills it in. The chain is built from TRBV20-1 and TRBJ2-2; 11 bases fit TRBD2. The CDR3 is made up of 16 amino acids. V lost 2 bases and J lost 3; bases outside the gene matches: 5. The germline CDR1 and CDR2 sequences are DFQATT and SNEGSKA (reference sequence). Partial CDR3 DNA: TGCAGTGCTAGACCTCCACTAGCGGGGGACACCGGGGAG. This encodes CSARPPLAGDTGE. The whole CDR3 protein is CSARPPLAGDTGELFF.

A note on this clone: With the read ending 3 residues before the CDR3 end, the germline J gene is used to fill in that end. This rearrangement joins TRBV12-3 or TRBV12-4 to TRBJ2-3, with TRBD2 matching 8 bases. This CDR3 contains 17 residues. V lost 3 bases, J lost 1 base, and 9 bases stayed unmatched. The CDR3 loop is CASSLKLAERGTDTQYF. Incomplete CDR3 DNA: TGTGCCAGCAGTTTGAAACTAGCGGAGAGAGGCACAGATACG.

This CDR3 reads CASSVGSSATGELFF. CDR3 DNA (partial): TGTGCCAGCAGTGTTGGGTCTAGCGCCACCGGGGAG. The rearrangement uses TRBV2 and TRBJ2-2; D is perhaps TRBD2 (6 bases). The sequenced fragment ends 3 residues before the CDR3 boundary, so the rest is inferred from the germline J gene. V lost 4 bases and J 4 bases, leaving 13 bases between the germline ends. Germline lookup yields CDR1 SNHLY and CDR2 FYNNEI. This CDR3 region has 15 residues.

The CDR3 bases that were read are TGCGCCAGCAGCTCCGACGGGGGGAGGACAGATACG. Its translation: CASSSDGGRTDT. The whole CDR3 protein is CASSSDGGRTDTQYF. V usage is TRBV5-1 and J usage is TRBJ2-3, with TRBD2 matching 7 bases. The sequenced fragment ends 3 residues before the CDR3 boundary, so the rest is inferred from the germline J gene. Germline trimming cut 3 bases from V and 3 bases from J; bases unmatched to any gene: 7. The CDR3 totals 15 residues. Germline lookup yields CDR1 SGHRS and CDR2 YFSETQ.

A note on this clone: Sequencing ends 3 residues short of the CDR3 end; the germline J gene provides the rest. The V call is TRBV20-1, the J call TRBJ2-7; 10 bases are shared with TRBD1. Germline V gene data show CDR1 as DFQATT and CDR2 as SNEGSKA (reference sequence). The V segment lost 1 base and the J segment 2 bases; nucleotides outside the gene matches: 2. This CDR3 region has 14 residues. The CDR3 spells CSARVDRGAYEQYF. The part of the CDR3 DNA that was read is TGCAGTGCTAGAGTGGACAGGGGGGCCTACGAG.

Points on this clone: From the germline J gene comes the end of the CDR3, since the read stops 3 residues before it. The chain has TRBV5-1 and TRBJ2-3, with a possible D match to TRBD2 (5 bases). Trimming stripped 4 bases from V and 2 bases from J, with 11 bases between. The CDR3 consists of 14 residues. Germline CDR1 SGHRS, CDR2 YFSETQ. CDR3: CASSPLAFTDTQYF. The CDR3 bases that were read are TGCGCCAGCAGCCCGCTAGCCTTCACAGATACG. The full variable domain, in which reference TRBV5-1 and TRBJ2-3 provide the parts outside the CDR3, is KAGVTQTPRYLIKTRGQQVTLSCSPISGHRSVSWYQQTPGQGLQFLFEYFSETQRNKGNFPGRFSGRQFSNSRSEMNVSTLELGDSALYLCASSPLAFTDTQYFGPGTRLTVL.

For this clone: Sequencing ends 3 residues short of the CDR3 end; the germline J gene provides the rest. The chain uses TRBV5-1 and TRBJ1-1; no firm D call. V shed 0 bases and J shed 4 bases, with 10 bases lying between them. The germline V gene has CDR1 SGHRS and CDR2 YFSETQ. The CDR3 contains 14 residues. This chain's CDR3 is CASSLAGEGTEAFF. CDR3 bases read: TGCGCCAGCAGCTTGGCCGGGGAGGGCACTGAA. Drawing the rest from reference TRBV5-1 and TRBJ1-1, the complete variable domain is KAGVTQTPRYLIKTRGQQVTLSCSPISGHRSVSWYQQTPGQGLQFLFEYFSETQRNKGNFPGRFSGRQFSNSRSEMNVSTLELGDSALYLCASSLAGEGTEAFFGQGTRLTVV.

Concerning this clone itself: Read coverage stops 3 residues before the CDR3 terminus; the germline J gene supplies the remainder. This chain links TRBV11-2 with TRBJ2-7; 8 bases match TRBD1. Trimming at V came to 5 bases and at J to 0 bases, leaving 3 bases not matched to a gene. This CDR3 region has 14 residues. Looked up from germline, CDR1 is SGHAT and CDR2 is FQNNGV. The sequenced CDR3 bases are TGTGCCAGCAGCCTAGGGACAGGCTCCTACGAG. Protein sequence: CASSLGTGSYE. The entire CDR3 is CASSLGTGSYEQYF.

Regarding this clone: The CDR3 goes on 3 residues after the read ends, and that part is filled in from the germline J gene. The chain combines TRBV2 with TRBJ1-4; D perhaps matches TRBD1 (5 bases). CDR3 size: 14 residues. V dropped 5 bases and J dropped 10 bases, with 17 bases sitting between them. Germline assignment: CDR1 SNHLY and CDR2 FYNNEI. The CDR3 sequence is CASSTDRGSGKLFF. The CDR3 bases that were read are TGTGCCAGCAGTACAGACAGAGGATCTGGAAAA.

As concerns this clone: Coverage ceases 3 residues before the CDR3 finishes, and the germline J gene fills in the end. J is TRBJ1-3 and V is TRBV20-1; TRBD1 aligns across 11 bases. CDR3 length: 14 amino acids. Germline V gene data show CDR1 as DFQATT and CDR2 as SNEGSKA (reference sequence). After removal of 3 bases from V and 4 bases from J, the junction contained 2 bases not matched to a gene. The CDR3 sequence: CSASRTGGGNTIYF. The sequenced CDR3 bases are TGCAGTGCTAGCCGGACAGGGGGCGGAAACACC.

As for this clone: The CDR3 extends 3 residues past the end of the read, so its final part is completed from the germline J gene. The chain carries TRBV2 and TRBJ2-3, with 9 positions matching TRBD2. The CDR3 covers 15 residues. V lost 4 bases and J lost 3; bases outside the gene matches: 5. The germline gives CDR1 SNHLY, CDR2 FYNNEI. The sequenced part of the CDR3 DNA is TGTGCCAGCAGTGGCATGAGCGGGGGGACAGATACG. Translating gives CASSGMSGGTDT. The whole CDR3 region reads CASSGMSGGTDTQYF.

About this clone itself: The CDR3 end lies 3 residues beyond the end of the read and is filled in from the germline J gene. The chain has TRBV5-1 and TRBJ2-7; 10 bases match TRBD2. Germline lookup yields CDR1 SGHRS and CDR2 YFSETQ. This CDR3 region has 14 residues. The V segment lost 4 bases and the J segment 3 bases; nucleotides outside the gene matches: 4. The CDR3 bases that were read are TGCGCCAGCAGCCTACGGACTAGCGGCTACGAG. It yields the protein CASSLRTSGYE. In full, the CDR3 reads CASSLRTSGYEQYF.

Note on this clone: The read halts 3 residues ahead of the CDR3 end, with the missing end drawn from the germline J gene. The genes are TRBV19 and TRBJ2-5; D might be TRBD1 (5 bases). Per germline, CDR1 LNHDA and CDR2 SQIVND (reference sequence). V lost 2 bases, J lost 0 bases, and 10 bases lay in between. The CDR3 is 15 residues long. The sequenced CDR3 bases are TGTGCCAGTAGTATAAAAGGGGCCAACCAAGAGACC. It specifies CASSIKGANQET. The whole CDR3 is CASSIKGANQETQYF.

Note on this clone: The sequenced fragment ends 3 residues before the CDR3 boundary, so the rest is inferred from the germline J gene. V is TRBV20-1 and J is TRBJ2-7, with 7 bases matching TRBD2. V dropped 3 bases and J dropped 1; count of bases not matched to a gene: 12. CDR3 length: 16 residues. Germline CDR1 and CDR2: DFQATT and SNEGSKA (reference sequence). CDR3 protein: CSARGWEGSFSYEQYF. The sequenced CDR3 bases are TGCAGTGCTAGGGGCTGGGAGGGGTCATTTTCCTACGAG.

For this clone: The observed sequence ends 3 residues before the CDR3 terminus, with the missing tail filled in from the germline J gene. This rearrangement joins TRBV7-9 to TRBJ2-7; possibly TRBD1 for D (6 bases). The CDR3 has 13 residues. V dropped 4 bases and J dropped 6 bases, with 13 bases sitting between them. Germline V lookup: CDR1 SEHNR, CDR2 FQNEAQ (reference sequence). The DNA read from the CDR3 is TGTGCCAGCAGCTCCTGGACAGTCTCCGAG. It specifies CASSSWTVSE. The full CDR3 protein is CASSSWTVSEQYF.

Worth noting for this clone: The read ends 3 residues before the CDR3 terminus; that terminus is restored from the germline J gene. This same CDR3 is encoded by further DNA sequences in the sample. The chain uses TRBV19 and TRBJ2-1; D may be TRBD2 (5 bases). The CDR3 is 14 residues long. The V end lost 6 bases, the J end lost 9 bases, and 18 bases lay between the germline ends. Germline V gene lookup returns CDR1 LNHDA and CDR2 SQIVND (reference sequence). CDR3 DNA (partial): TGTGCCAGTAGCCCAGTGGCAGCCCGGGGTGAG. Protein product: CASSPVAARGE. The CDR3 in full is CASSPVAARGEQFF.